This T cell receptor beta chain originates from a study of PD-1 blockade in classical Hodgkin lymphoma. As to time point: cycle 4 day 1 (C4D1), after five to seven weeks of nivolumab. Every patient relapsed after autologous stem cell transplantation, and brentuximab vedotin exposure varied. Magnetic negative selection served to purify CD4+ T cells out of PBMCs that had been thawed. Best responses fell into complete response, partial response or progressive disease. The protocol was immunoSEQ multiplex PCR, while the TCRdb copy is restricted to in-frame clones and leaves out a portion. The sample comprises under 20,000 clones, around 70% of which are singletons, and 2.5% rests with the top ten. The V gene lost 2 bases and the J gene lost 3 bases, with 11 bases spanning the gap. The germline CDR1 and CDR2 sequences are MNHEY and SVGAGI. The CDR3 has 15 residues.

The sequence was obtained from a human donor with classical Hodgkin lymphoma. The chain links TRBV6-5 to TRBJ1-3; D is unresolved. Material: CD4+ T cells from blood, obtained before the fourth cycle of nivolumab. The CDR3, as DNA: TGTGCCAGCAGTTACCTCCCGACGGGTGGAAACACCATATATTTT. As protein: CASSYLPTGGNTIYF.